Below, 2 T cell receptor beta chains from the same sample are listed, as sequenced in a study of T cells in Graves' hyperthyroidism and ophthalmopathy. Template material for amplifying TCR beta CDR3 regions consisted of RNA transcripts. A first-round RT-PCR of the TCR CDR3 used the HTBI primer set. Each CDR3 protein gets one entry after TCRdb re-called the multiplex PCR reads with MiXCR. This table has fewer than 550,000 distinct CDR3 sequences, roughly a quarter appearing once. The specimen was blood. The source of these receptors is a woman aged 25-40 years with Graves' ophthalmopathy.

The chain is built from TRBV5-6 and TRBJ2-3, with D hard to call. This CDR3 comprises 15 residues. Germline V lookup: CDR1 SGHDT, CDR2 YYEEEE. The germline V and J ends were trimmed by 3 bases and 2 bases, with 13 bases remaining between them. The CDR3 sequence: CASSSAAVITDTQYF. The CDR3 DNA follows: TGTGCCAGCAGCTCTGCGGCGGTAATCACAGATACGCAGTATTTT.

The CDR3 DNA sequence: TGTGCCAGCAGTATCGACAGGCTGCCCTCCTACGAGCAGTACTTC. Protein: CASSIDRLPSYEQYF. The V call is TRBV12-3 or TRBV12-4, the J call TRBJ2-7; tentative D call: TRBD1 (6 bases). Trimming removed 5 bases at V and 0 bases at J, with 14 bases between. The CDR3 extends over 15 amino acids.